The rows below give T cell receptor beta chains drawn from one sample of a study of CD8 T cells in Susac syndrome. TCRdb independently ran MiXCR on the immunoSEQ multiplex PCR reads; one entry per CDR3 protein. The data contain approximately 150,000 distinct CDR3 sequences, approximately 94% of them singletons. Sequenced sample: CD4+ T cells from PBMCs. These receptors came from a human donor in good health. Both conserved end residues are part of each CDR3. The order of the fields is CDR3 DNA, CDR3 protein, D gene, clone size, V gene, J gene. The D gene is left open where the match is weak. Expanded clones are given a class, and other clones once, few, many or no size at all.

CDR3 DNA: TGTGCCAGCTCAGCTTCGGGACAGGGAAACTATGGCTACACCTTC
CDR3 protein: CASSASGQGNYGYTF
D gene: TRBD1
clone size: NA
V gene: TRBV18
J gene: TRBJ1-2

CDR3 DNA: TGCAGTGCTAGCTGGGTGGCCATTGATGAGCAGTTCTTC
CDR3 protein: CSASWVAIDEQFF
D gene: NA
clone size: NA
V gene: TRBV20-1
J gene: TRBJ2-1

CDR3 DNA: TGTGCCAGCAGCTTAGACCCAGCGAACCAAGAGACCCAGTACTTC
CDR3 protein: CASSLDPANQETQYF
D gene: NA
clone size: NA
V gene: TRBV7-2
J gene: TRBJ2-5

CDR3 DNA: TGCGCCAGCAGCTCAGGGGGGGGCCCTGAAACTGAAGCTTTCTTT
CDR3 protein: CASSSGGGPETEAFF
D gene: TRBD1
clone size: NA
V gene: TRBV5-1
J gene: TRBJ1-1

CDR3 DNA: TGTGCCAGCTGGAGTTCTACAAACTACGAGCAGTACTTC
CDR3 protein: CASWSSTNYEQYF
D gene: NA
clone size: NA
V gene: TRBV6-5
J gene: TRBJ2-7

CDR3 DNA: TGTGCCAGCAGCTTGGCGGGTAGTGGGAGAGAGACCCAGTACTTC
CDR3 protein: CASSLAGSGRETQYF
D gene: NA
clone size: NA
V gene: TRBV5-4
J gene: TRBJ2-5

CDR3 DNA: TGTGCCAGCAGCAGACAGATAAATCAGCCCCAGCATTTT
CDR3 protein: CASSRQINQPQHF
D gene: NA
clone size: NA
V gene: TRBV6-5
J gene: TRBJ1-5

CDR3 DNA: TGTGCCAGCAGCTTAACACTAGCGGCTGACATTCAGTACTTC
CDR3 protein: CASSLTLAADIQYF
D gene: TRBD2
clone size: once
V gene: TRBV7-9
J gene: TRBJ2-4

CDR3 DNA: TGTGCCAGCAGCGTGAGGGGACAAGCAGACACAGATACGCAGTATTTT
CDR3 protein: CASSVRGQADTDTQYF
D gene: NA
clone size: NA
V gene: TRBV9
J gene: TRBJ2-3

CDR3 DNA: TGTGCCACCAGTGATGGGAGGACTAACTATGACTACACCTTC
CDR3 protein: CATSDGRTNYDYTF
D gene: NA
clone size: NA
V gene: TRBV24-1
J gene: TRBJ1-2